The source of this T cell receptor beta chain is a study of identical twins. TCRdb itself ran the 5' RACE reads through MiXCR, one entry per CDR3 protein. The data show 500,000 to 650,000 distinct CDR3 sequences, with 7.1% seen just once and 1.6% held by the top ten. General study findings and limits: Twin pairs had excess sharing that was weaker in beta out-of-frame sequences.

To note about this clonotype: The target antigen is unknown.

J lost 12 bases, V lost 5 bases, and 14 bases had no gene match. This CDR3 contains 16 residues. The same sample was also used in a study of yellow fever vaccine responses in identical twins.

This clonotype was obtained from a woman between 18 and 29 years old in good health. The chain carries TRBV12-3 or TRBV12-4 and TRBJ2-1, with 12 bases identical to TRBD1. Sequencing input: PBMCs. In nucleotides, the CDR3 is TGTGCCAGCAGTCTCGATGGGGACAGGGGGCTCAGTGGGCAGTTCTTC. Translating it yields CASSLDGDRGLSGQFF.